This T cell receptor beta chain was found in a study of T cells in women clearing cervical HPV infection. For the study at large: Blood came at first lesion visit for cases, post-clearance for controls.

Some clones are missing from TCRdb's copy, which holds only in-frame ones; the method was immunoSEQ multiplex PCR. The table lists roughly 22,000 clones. This CDR3 spans 15 amino acids. In germline, CDR1 is SGHTA, CDR2 FQGNSA. The J segment lost 0 bases and the V segment lost 4 bases, leaving 6 bases of the junction unmatched. Each participant carried one incident cervical HPV16 infection only. With respect to this clone: Its antigen is as yet unknown. The read stops 3 residues short of the end of the CDR3; the missing end is completed from the germline J gene.

Findings of the study overall: Unknown T-cell numbers per sample may underlie the richness differences.

Sequencing was performed on blood buffy coat. This TCR was sampled from a woman between 18 and 70 years old with a cervical HPV16 infection that either progressed to CIN3+ or cleared (not recorded which). The rearrangement uses TRBV7-2 and TRBJ2-7; TRBD1 agrees at 7 bases. CDR3 bases read: TGTGCCAGCAGCTCCGCCGGGACAGTCTCCTACGAG. It translates to CASSSAGTVSYE. The full CDR3 protein reads CASSSAGTVSYEQYF.